This paragraph covers one T cell receptor beta chain sequence. Antigen unknown. This entry comes from a study of blood T cells in healthy people across ages. PBMCs numbering at least 6.5 million were isolated per sample. From germline, CDR1 is SGHRS and CDR2 YFSETQ. This CDR3 contains 17 residues. The V and J ends lost 1 base and 3 bases, in that order; junction bases with no gene match: 10. With a J-beta primer mix and a sample-barcoded 5' primer, a second PCR ran about 6 to 11 cycles. A template-switch adaptor that had 12 random nucleotides put a tag on each cDNA molecule. TCRdb passed the 5' RACE reads through MiXCR, listing each CDR3 protein once. The table shows about 1.4 million distinct CDR3 sequences, with approximately 59% occurring only once. Overall study results and limits: Getting older went along with TCR beta diversity per million T cells dropping roughly linearly. From one million sequenced T cells, diversity estimates were lower bounds.

This receptor was obtained from a man aged 18 to 30 in good health. The sample comprised blood. The rearrangement joins TRBV5-1 to TRBJ2-5; 9 nucleotides line up with TRBD1. CDR3 loop: CASSLSTGGAGEETQYF. The CDR3 DNA reads as TGCGCCAGCAGCTTGAGTACAGGGGGCGCTGGAGAAGAGACCCAGTACTTC.